These T cell receptor beta chains were read from a single sample in a study of cytomegalovirus exposure and HLA in healthy donors. The table came from immunoSEQ multiplex PCR; TCRdb's copy has only in-frame clones and leaves some out. The sample includes some 120,000 clones, roughly two thirds of them seen just once. Sequenced input: PBMCs. These receptor sequences come from a man aged 25-45 years in good health and CMV-seropositive. The CDR3 runs from the conserved cysteine through the conserved F or W. The D gene is left open where the match is weak. Only part of the rows carry a size: once, few, many, or a class if the clone is expanded.

V	D	size	J	DNA	CDR3
TRBV5-1	TRBD2	NA	TRBJ2-1	TGCGCCAGCAGCAACAGGACTAGCGGGGGAGAGCAGTTCTTC	CASSNRTSGGEQFF
TRBV18	NA	few	TRBJ2-3	TGTGCCAGCTCACTCGCGGTGACTTTCACAGATACGCAGTATTTT	CASSLAVTFTDTQYF
TRBV7-3	NA	once	TRBJ2-3	TGTGCCAGCAGGGCCGGGAACACAGATACGCAGTATTTT	CASRAGNTDTQYF
TRBV27	TRBD1	NA	TRBJ1-3	TGTGCCAGCAGTCGAACAGGGGTTGGGGGAAACACCATATATTTT	CASSRTGVGGNTIYF
TRBV14	NA	NA	TRBJ1-2	TGTGCCAGCAGCCAAGATCGTATGAGACACTCCTATGGCTACACCTTC	CASSQDRMRHSYGYTF
TRBV4-2	TRBD2	NA	TRBJ2-7	TGTGCCAGCAGCCCCTGGACTAGGCTGAGCGTGACCTACGAGCAGTACTTC	CASSPWTRLSVTYEQYF
TRBV4-3	TRBD2	NA	TRBJ2-1	TGCGCCAGCAGCCAAAAGACTAGCTCCATTGTGGGCAATGAGCAGTTCTTC	CASSQKTSSIVGNEQFF
TRBV28	NA	few	TRBJ2-1	TGTGCCAGCAGTTTAGGCGGAGGGAGCTCCTACAATGAGCAGTTCTTC	CASSLGGGSSYNEQFF
TRBV18	NA	few	TRBJ2-3	TGTGCCAGCTCACGAACCACGGGTCAGGGATCGTCAGATACGCAGTATTTT	CASSRTTGQGSSDTQYF
TRBV10-3	TRBD1	NA	TRBJ2-2	TGTGCCATCAGCCAAGGACAGGGGAGTCGCACCGGGGAGCTGTTTTTT	CAISQGQGSRTGELFF
TRBV2	NA	few	TRBJ2-7	TGTGCCAGCAGATACACAGGGTGGCAGTACTTC	CASRYTGWQYF
TRBV7-3	TRBD1	NA	TRBJ2-2	TGTGCCAGCGGCGGGACAGGGGGCGCATCCGGGGAGCTGTTTTTT	CASGGTGGASGELFF
TRBV10-3	TRBD2	NA	TRBJ2-5	TGTGCCATCAGCGCCGGGACTAGCGGGAGTGGGCAAGAGACCCAGTACTTC	CAISAGTSGSGQETQYF
TRBV5-1	TRBD2	NA	TRBJ2-7	TGCGCCAGCAGCTTTCGGACTAGCGGGAGTAACTACGAGCAGTACTTC	CASSFRTSGSNYEQYF
TRBV4-2	TRBD2	NA	TRBJ2-1	TGTGCCAGCAGCCCTGGGGGGGGTTACGAGCAGTTCTTC	CASSPGGGYEQFF
TRBV27	TRBD2	NA	TRBJ2-3	TGTGCCAGCAGTTTGGGGGAGGGTACGCAGTATTTT	CASSLGEGTQYF
TRBV7-9	TRBD2	NA	TRBJ2-2	TGTTCCAGCAGCTTAGCTGGCGGGAGGGCCGGGGAGCTGTTTTTT	CSSSLAGGRAGELFF
TRBV18	TRBD1	NA	TRBJ1-1	TGTGCCAGCTCACTCGGATCGACAGGGCTGAACACTGAAGCTTTCTTT	CASSLGSTGLNTEAFF
TRBV14	TRBD1	NA	TRBJ2-1	TGTGCCAGCAGCCGAGGGACAGGGAAAAATGAGCAGTTCTTC	CASSRGTGKNEQFF
TRBV6-1	NA	few	TRBJ1-2	TGTGCCAGCAGTCCGGGGGGCCTCTATGGCTACACCTTC	CASSPGGLYGYTF
TRBV5-4	TRBD1	NA	TRBJ2-2	TGTGCCAGCAGCTTTGCGGGACAGGGTTCCACCGGGGAGCTGTTTTTT	CASSFAGQGSTGELFF
TRBV28	NA	once	TRBJ1-1	TGTGCCAGCAGTTTATGGGCGACAGGAACCACTGAAGCTTTCTTT	CASSLWATGTTEAFF
TRBV27	TRBD1	NA	TRBJ1-5	TGTGCCAGCAGTCCAAGGAGGACAGGGACCATTAATCAGCCCCAGCATTTT	CASSPRRTGTINQPQHF
TRBV9	TRBD2	NA	TRBJ2-3	TGTGCCAGCAGCGTAGAGGATGCTAGCGGGGGCACAGATACGCAGTATTTT	CASSVEDASGGTDTQYF
TRBV18	NA	few	TRBJ1-1	TGTGCCAGCTCACCACTCCCAGGGGTGGCGAACACTGAAGCTTTCTTT	CASSPLPGVANTEAFF
TRBV7-9	TRBD1	few	TRBJ2-7	TGTTCCAGCAGCCCGCTCGGGAACAGGGGATCCTACGAGCAGTACTTC	CSSSPLGNRGSYEQYF
TRBV5-6	NA	few	TRBJ2-3	TGTGCCAGCAGCTTGGCCAGAAGCACAGATACGCAGTATTTT	CASSLARSTDTQYF
TRBV14	TRBD1	NA	TRBJ2-5	TGTGCCAGCAGCCAATCCCCGGACAGGTCGGGGGAGACCCAGTACTTC	CASSQSPDRSGETQYF
TRBV28	NA	NA	TRBJ1-2	TGTGCCAGCACCCCCGACAGGTACGGCTACACCTTC	CASTPDRYGYTF
TRBV2	NA	NA	TRBJ1-5	TGTGCCAGCAAATGGGGGCCAGGTATTCAGCCCCAGCATTTT	CASKWGPGIQPQHF
TRBV5-1	TRBD1	once	TRBJ2-7	TGCGCCAGCAACCCAGGTGGGGACAGGGGAAGATACGAGCAGTACTTC	CASNPGGDRGRYEQYF
TRBV6-6	NA	once	TRBJ1-2	TGTGCCAGCAGTTCCTACTCAATCGTCCGTGGCTACACCTTC	CASSSYSIVRGYTF
TRBV6-5	NA	few	TRBJ1-3	TGTGCCAGCAGTAAACAGGGAAGTCGGGGGGACACCATATATTTT	CASSKQGSRGDTIYF
TRBV18	TRBD1	few	TRBJ1-2	TGTGCCAGCTCAGCCTTCGAGACAGGGGATGGCTACACCTTC	CASSAFETGDGYTF
TRBV7-9	NA	few	TRBJ1-1	TGTGCCAGCAGCTTACTAGGACAAGCCAACACTGAAGCTTTCTTT	CASSLLGQANTEAFF
TRBV7-2	NA	NA	TRBJ2-5	TGTGCCAGCAGCGCGCCCCTAGGGGGGGCGGGGACCCAGTACTTC	CASSAPLGGAGTQYF
TRBV15	NA	few	TRBJ1-5	TGTGCCACCAGCAGAGATTGGCAGGCCCAGCATTTT	CATSRDWQAQHF
TRBV10-1	TRBD2	NA	TRBJ2-7	TGCGCCAGCAGGGGGACTAGCGGGCGCTACGAGCAGTACTTC	CASRGTSGRYEQYF
TRBV9	NA	NA	TRBJ1-1	TGTGCCAGCAGCGTAGAAGGGTCGGGGGTCACTGAAGCTTTCTTT	CASSVEGSGVTEAFF
TRBV5-1	TRBD2	once	TRBJ2-3	TGCGCCAGCAGCCGGGGACTAGCGGCAGATACGCAGTATTTT	CASSRGLAADTQYF
TRBV28	NA	NA	TRBJ2-1	TGTGCCACCGCGGGCACAGGGTCCCATGAGCAGTTCTTC	CATAGTGSHEQFF
TRBV11-2	TRBD1	few	TRBJ2-4	TGTGCCAGCCGTTCCAGGGGGAACATTCAGTACTTC	CASRSRGNIQYF
TRBV28	NA	few	TRBJ1-4	TGTGCCAGCAGTTTAAAGGACAGTAATGAAAAACTGTTTTTT	CASSLKDSNEKLFF
TRBV11-2	TRBD1	NA	TRBJ2-5	TGTGCCAGCAGCTTAGGTCCGGGACAGGGGGCCAAGACCCAGTACTTC	CASSLGPGQGAKTQYF
TRBV27	NA	NA	TRBJ2-1	TGTGCCAGCAGTCCCCCCGATGAGCGGTTCACCTACAATGAGCAGTTCTTC	CASSPPDERFTYNEQFF
TRBV18	NA	NA	TRBJ1-5	TGTGCCAGCTCCGGGGTGGAGAATGTAGAGCCCCAGCATTTT	CASSGVENVEPQHF
TRBV6-6	TRBD2	NA	TRBJ2-7	TGTGCCAGCAGTTCCGGGACTAGCCTGGTCGAGCAGTACTTC	CASSSGTSLVEQYF
TRBV7-9	TRBD1	NA	TRBJ1-2	TGTGCCAGCAGCTTAGCGGGGACAGGAGGAGGCTACACCTTC	CASSLAGTGGGYTF
TRBV29-1	TRBD1	NA	TRBJ2-5	TGCAGCGTCCAAGACAGGGGGCGGGCGGAGACCCAGTACTTC	CSVQDRGRAETQYF
TRBV5-6	NA	NA	TRBJ2-1	TGTGCCAGCAGCTTGGTGGCAGGGGGGAGCAATGAGCAGTTCTTC	CASSLVAGGSNEQFF
TRBV5-6	NA	NA	TRBJ1-2	TGTGCCAGCAGCAAAGTGGCTGGCTACACCTTC	CASSKVAGYTF